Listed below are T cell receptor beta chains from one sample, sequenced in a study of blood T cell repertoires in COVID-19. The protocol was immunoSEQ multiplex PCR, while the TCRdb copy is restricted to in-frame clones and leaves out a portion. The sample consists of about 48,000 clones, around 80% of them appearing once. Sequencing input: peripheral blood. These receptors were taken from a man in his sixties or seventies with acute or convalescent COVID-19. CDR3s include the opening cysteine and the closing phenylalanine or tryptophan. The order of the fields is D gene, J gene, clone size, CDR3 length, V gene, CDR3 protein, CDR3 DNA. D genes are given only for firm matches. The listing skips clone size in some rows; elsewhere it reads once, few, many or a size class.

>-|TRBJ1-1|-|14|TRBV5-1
CASSLAGGGTEAFF
TGCGCCAGCAGCTTGGCCGGAGGCGGCACTGAAGCTTTCTTT
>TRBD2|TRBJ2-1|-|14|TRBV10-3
CAISVGLATNEQFF
TGTGCCATCAGTGTGGGACTAGCGACAAATGAGCAGTTCTTC
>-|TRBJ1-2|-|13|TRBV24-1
CATSDPGIYGYTF
TGTGCCACCAGTGATCCAGGGATCTATGGCTACACCTTC
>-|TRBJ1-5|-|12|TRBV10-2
CASSLQGQPQHF
TGCGCCAGCAGTCTACAGGGTCAGCCCCAGCATTTT
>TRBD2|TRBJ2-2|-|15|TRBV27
CASSSTSGSTGELFF
TGTGCCAGCAGTTCTACTAGCGGGAGCACCGGGGAGCTGTTTTTT
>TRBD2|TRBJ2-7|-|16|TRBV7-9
CASSLLGREVTYEQYF
TGTGCCAGCAGCTTACTGGGGCGGGAGGTCACCTACGAGCAGTACTTC
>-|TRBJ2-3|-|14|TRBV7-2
CASSVNGVADTQYF
TGTGCCAGCAGCGTCAATGGGGTAGCGGATACGCAGTATTTT
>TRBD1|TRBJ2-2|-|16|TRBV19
CASTPGQGANTGELFF
TGTGCCAGTACCCCGGGACAGGGGGCGAACACCGGGGAGCTGTTTTTT
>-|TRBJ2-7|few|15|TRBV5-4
CASSPRLGTRGEQYF
TGTGCCAGCAGCCCGCGCTTGGGGACACGGGGCGAGCAGTACTTC
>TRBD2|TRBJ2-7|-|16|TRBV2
CASSPGLAGGQGEQYF
TGTGCCAGCAGTCCGGGACTAGCGGGGGGTCAAGGCGAGCAGTACTTC
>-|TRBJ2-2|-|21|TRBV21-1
CASSSLGSGTSVPPDTGELFF
TGTGCCAGCAGCTCCCTTGGCTCCGGGACTAGTGTACCGCCCGACACCGGGGAGCTGTTTTTT
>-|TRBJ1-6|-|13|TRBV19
CASKRGGNSPLHF
TGTGCCAGTAAGAGGGGGGGTAATTCACCCCTCCACTTT
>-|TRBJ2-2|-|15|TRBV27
CASRPGAPNTGELFF
TGTGCCAGCAGACCAGGGGCCCCGAACACCGGGGAGCTGTTTTTT
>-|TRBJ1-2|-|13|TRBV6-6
CASSIAGNYGYTF
TGTGCCAGCAGTATCGCAGGGAACTATGGCTACACCTTC
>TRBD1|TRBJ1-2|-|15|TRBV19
CASYAQGGANYGYTF
TGTGCCAGTTACGCCCAGGGGGGAGCTAACTATGGCTACACCTTC
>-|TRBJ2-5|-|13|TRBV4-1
CASSQGPAETQYF
TGCGCCAGCAGCCAGGGGCCGGCGGAGACCCAGTACTTC
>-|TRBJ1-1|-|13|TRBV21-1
CASSKVGYGEAFF
TGTGCCAGCAGCAAAGTCGGGTATGGTGAAGCTTTCTTT
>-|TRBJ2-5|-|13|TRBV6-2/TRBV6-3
CASSYEGQRTQYF
TGTGCCAGCAGTTACGAAGGACAGCGAACCCAGTACTTC
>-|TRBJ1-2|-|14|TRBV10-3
CATQRGATNYGYTF
TGTGCCACACAGCGGGGCGCTACAAACTATGGCTACACCTTC
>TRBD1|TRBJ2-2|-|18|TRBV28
CASSPLLGQGSNTGELFF
TGTGCCAGCAGTCCACTCTTAGGACAGGGGTCGAACACCGGGGAGCTGTTTTTT
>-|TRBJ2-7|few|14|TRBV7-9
CASSISGSLHEQYF
TGTGCCAGCAGTATTTCCGGGAGCTTGCACGAGCAGTACTTC
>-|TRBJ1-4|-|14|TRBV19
CASSIDRVPEKLFF
TGTGCCAGTAGTATAGACAGGGTTCCGGAAAAACTGTTTTTT
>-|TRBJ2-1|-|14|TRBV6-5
CASTPPRAEGWQFF
TGTGCCAGCACCCCCCCCAGGGCGGAAGGGTGGCAGTTCTTC
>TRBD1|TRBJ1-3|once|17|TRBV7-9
CASSSTGQTHSGNTIYF
TGTGCCAGCAGCTCAACGGGACAGACTCACTCTGGAAACACCATATATTTT
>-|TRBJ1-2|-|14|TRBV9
CASGAVASGGGYTF
TGTGCCAGCGGGGCGGTAGCGTCCGGGGGAGGCTACACCTTC
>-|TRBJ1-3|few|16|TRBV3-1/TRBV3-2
CASSQEPPGDRNTIYF
TGTGCCAGCAGCCAAGAGCCCCCAGGGGACAGAAACACCATATATTTT
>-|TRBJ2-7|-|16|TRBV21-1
CASSAVDRSRVYEQYF
TGTGCCAGCAGCGCGGTGGACAGGTCCCGCGTCTACGAGCAGTACTTC
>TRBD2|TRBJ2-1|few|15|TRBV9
CASSVEAGNYNEQFF
TGTGCCAGCAGCGTAGAAGCGGGGAACTACAATGAGCAGTTCTTC
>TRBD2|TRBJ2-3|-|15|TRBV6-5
CASSYAAGRWDTQYF
TGTGCCAGCAGTTACGCAGCGGGGAGGTGGGATACGCAGTATTTT
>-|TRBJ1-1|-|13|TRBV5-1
CASSLVEGTEAFF
TGCGCCAGCAGCTTGGTCGAGGGCACTGAAGCTTTCTTT
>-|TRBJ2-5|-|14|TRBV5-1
CASREAGFQETQYF
TGCGCCAGCAGAGAAGCGGGTTTCCAAGAGACCCAGTACTTC
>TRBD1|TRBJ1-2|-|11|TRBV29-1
CSAGQDYGYTF
TGCAGCGCTGGACAGGACTATGGCTACACCTTC
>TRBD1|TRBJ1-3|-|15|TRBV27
CASSLSGTGGDTIYF
TGTGCCAGCAGTTTATCTGGGACAGGGGGCGACACCATATATTTT